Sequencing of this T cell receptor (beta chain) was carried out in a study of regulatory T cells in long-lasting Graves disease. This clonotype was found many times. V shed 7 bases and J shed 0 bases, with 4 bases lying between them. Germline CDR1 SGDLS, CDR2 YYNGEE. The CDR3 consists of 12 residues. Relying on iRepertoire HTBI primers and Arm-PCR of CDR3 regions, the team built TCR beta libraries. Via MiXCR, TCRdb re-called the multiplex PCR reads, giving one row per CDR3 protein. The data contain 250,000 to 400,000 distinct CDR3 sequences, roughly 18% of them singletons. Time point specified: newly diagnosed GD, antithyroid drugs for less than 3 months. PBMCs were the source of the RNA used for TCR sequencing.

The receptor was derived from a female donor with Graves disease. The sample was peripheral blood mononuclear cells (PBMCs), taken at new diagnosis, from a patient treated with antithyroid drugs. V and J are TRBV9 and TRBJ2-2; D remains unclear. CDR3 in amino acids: CASGTNTGELFF. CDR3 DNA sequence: TGTGCCAGCGGTACGAACACCGGGGAGCTGTTTTTT.